The T cell receptor (beta chain) under discussion was sequenced for a study of type 1 regulatory T cells. About the study: An in vitro protocol generated T-allo10, a Tr1-enriched, alloantigen-specific CD4 T cell product.

TCRdb itself ran the reads through MiXCR, one entry per CDR3 protein. The table includes around 88,000 distinct CDR3 sequences, roughly a third detected once. Per the germline V gene, CDR1 is SGHRS and CDR2 is YFSETQ. Trimming removed 0 bases from V and 0 bases from J, with 10 bases in between. The CDR3 spans 15 residues. The sample comprised CD4+ T cells, either the whole sample or a sorted fraction (not recorded which). This chain links TRBV5-1 with TRBJ2-7; D is ambiguous. This TCR was sampled from a human donor in good health. The CDR3 DNA is TGCGCCAGCAGCTTGGGTCCCTCCGCCTCCTACGAGCAGTACTTC. This encodes CASSLGPSASYEQYF.